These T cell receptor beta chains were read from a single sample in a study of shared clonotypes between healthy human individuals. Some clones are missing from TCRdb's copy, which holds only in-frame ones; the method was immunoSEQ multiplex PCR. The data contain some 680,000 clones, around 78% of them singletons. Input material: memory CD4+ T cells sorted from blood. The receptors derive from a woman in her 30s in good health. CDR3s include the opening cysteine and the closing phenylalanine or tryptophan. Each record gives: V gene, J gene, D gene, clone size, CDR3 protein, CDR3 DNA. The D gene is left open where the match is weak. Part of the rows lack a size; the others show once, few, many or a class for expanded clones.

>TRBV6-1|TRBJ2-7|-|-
CASSVRIANPYEQYF
TGTGCCAGCAGTGTGAGGATTGCGAATCCCTACGAGCAGTACTTC
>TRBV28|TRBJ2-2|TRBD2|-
CASSLAGDYTGELFF
TGTGCCAGCAGTTTAGCGGGGGATTACACCGGGGAGCTGTTTTTT
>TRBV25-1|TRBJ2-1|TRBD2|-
CASSGTSDPPNEQFF
TGTGCCAGCAGTGGGACTAGTGATCCCCCCAATGAGCAGTTCTTC
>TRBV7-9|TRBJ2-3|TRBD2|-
CASSFSGSTDTQYF
TGTGCCAGCAGTTTTAGCGGGAGCACAGATACGCAGTATTTT
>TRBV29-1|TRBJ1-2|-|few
CSALDPWDGYTF
TGCAGCGCCCTGGACCCTTGGGACGGCTACACCTTC
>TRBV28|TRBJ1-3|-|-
CASSYQVAGVGIGNTIYF
TGTGCCAGCAGTTACCAGGTGGCAGGGGTAGGGATTGGAAACACCATATATTTT
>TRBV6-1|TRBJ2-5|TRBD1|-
CASTTGGRETQYF
TGTGCCAGCACCACAGGGGGCAGGGAGACCCAGTACTTC
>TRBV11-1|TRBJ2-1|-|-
CASSFRSSYNEQFF
TGTGCCAGCAGCTTCCGGAGCTCCTACAATGAGCAGTTCTTC
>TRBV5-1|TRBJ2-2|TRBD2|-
CASGGGRGTGELFF
TGCGCCAGCGGCGGTGGGCGGGGGACCGGGGAGCTGTTTTTT
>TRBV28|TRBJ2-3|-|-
CASSLLTLGTDTQYF
TGTGCCAGCAGTTTACTCACGCTTGGCACAGATACGCAGTATTTT
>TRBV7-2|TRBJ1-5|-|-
CASSQGHLNQPQHF
TGTGCCAGCAGCCAGGGACATCTCAATCAGCCCCAGCATTTT
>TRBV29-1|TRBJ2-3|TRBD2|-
CSVKRLAESDTQYF
TGCAGCGTGAAGAGGCTAGCGGAATCAGATACGCAGTATTTT
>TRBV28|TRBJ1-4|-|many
CASRTQQEKLFF
TGTGCCAGCAGGACTCAACAGGAAAAACTGTTTTTT
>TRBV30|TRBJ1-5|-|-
CAWSVRQSINQPQHF
TGTGCCTGGAGTGTGCGTCAGTCGATCAATCAGCCCCAGCATTTT
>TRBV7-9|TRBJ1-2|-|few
CASSGGEDYGYTF
TGTGCCAGCAGTGGGGGGGAAGACTATGGCTACACCTTC
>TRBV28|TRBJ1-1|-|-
CASTGLAAFF
TGTGCCAGCACCGGACTCGCTGCTTTCTTT
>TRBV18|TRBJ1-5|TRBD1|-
CASSLTGGDQPQHF
TGTGCCAGCTCACTCACAGGGGGCGACCAGCCCCAGCATTTT
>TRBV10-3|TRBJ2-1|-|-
CAISEIGGSYNEQFF
TGTGCCATCAGTGAAATAGGGGGCTCCTACAATGAGCAGTTCTTC
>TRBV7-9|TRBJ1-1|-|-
CASSSGGEGIKAFF
TGTGCCAGCAGCTCGGGCGGGGAGGGTATCAAAGCTTTCTTT
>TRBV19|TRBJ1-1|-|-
CASSVRQEGNTEAFF
TGTGCCAGTAGTGTGAGACAGGAGGGGAACACTGAAGCTTTCTTT
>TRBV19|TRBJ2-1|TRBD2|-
CASSIQASGRAEQFF
TGTGCCAGTAGTATTCAGGCTAGCGGGAGGGCTGAGCAGTTCTTC
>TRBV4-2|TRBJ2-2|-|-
CASSQPISGELFF
TGTGCCAGCAGCCAACCTATTTCCGGGGAGCTGTTTTTT
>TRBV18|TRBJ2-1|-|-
CASSPPGTHEQFF
TGTGCCAGCTCACCACCGGGGACCCATGAGCAGTTCTTC
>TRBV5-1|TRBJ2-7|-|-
CASSRAGISYEQYF
TGCGCCAGCAGCCGGGCTGGAATTTCCTACGAGCAGTACTTC
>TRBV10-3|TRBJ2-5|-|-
CAISEPGLAETQYF
TGTGCCATCAGTGAGCCAGGGCTGGCGGAGACCCAGTACTTC
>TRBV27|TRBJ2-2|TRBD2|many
CASRFSGTHTGELFF
TGTGCCAGCAGATTTAGCGGGACCCACACCGGGGAGCTGTTTTTT
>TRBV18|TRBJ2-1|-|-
CASSPHREDEQFF
TGTGCCAGCTCACCACACAGGGAGGATGAGCAGTTCTTC
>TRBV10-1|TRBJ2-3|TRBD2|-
CASCKRETDTQYF
TGCGCCAGCTGTAAGCGGGAAACAGATACGCAGTATTTT
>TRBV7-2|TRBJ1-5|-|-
CASSLGRIPPPPQHF
TGTGCCAGCAGCTTAGGAAGGATTCCCCCCCCGCCCCAGCATTTT
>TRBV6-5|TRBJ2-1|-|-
CASKDSSNEQFF
TGTGCCAGCAAGGACTCCTCCAATGAGCAGTTCTTC
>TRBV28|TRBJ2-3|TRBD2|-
CASSKGREPSTQYF
TGTGCCAGCAGTAAAGGGCGGGAGCCGTCCACGCAGTATTTT
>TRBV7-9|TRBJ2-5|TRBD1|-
CASSLNPGQGRETQYF
TGTGCCAGCAGCCTGAACCCGGGACAGGGAAGGGAGACCCAGTACTTC
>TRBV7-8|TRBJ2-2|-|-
CASSFRRGSTGELFF
TGTGCCAGCAGCTTCCGCCGTGGGAGCACCGGGGAGCTGTTTTTT
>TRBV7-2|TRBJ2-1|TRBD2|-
CASRFSGRGGLEQFF
TGTGCCAGCAGATTTAGCGGGAGGGGAGGCCTTGAGCAGTTCTTC
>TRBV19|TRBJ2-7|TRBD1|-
CASRAGTGGPNEQYF
TGTGCCAGTAGAGCAGGGACAGGGGGCCCTAACGAGCAGTACTTC
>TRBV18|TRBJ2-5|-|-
CASSPFMGAETQYF
TGTGCCAGCTCACCCTTTATGGGAGCTGAGACCCAGTACTTC
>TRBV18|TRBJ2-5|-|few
CASSPGVQETQYF
TGTGCCAGCTCACCAGGGGTCCAAGAGACCCAGTACTTC
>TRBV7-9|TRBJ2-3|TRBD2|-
CASKALADDTQYF
TGTGCCAGCAAGGCACTAGCGGACGATACGCAGTATTTT
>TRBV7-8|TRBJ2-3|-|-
CASRKTGTLATDTQYF
TGTGCCAGCAGAAAAACCGGGACTCTTGCCACAGATACGCAGTATTTT
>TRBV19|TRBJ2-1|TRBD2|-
CASSIGGGRINEQFF
TGTGCCAGTAGTATAGGTGGCGGGAGGATCAATGAGCAGTTCTTC
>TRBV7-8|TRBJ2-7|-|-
CASSLTDGTYEQYF
TGTGCCAGCAGCTTAACCGACGGGACCTACGAGCAGTACTTC
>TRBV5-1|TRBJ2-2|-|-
CASSLFPRGNTGELFF
TGCGCCAGCAGCTTGTTCCCACGGGGAAACACCGGGGAGCTGTTTTTT
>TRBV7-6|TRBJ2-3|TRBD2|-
CASSLVPSGQDTQYF
TGTGCCAGCAGCTTAGTGCCTAGCGGCCAAGATACGCAGTATTTT
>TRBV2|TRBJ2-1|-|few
CASSGREISNEQFF
TGTGCCAGCAGTGGCCGGGAAATTAGCAATGAGCAGTTCTTC
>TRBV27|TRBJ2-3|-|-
CASSLGPAGTDTQYF
TGTGCCAGCAGCCTTGGCCCAGCGGGCACAGATACGCAGTATTTT
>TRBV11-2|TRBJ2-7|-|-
CASSLGGGGSYEQYF
TGTGCCAGCAGCTTAGGCGGAGGGGGCTCCTACGAGCAGTACTTC
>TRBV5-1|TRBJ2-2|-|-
CASSLAFSTGELFF
TGCGCCAGCAGCTTGGCCTTTAGCACCGGGGAGCTGTTTTTT
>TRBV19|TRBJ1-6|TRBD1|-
CASSIGQGYSPLHF
TGTGCCAGTAGTATTGGACAGGGGTATTCACCCCTCCACTTT
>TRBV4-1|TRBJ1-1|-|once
CASSQRGGVSTEAFF
TGCGCCAGCAGCCAAAGGGGGGGGGTTAGTACTGAAGCTTTCTTT
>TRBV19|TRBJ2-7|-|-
CASSLQRTSYEQYF
TGTGCCAGTAGTCTCCAGCGGACCTCCTACGAGCAGTACTTC
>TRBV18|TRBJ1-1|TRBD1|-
CASSPNDRGRITEAFF
TGTGCCAGCTCACCTAACGACAGGGGGCGGATCACTGAAGCTTTCTTT
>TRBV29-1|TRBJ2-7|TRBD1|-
CSVERDRGSEQYF
TGCAGCGTTGAACGGGACAGGGGCAGCGAGCAGTACTTC
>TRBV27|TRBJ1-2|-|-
CASSLSLGRVDIYGYTF
TGTGCCAGCAGTTTATCCTTGGGCAGGGTCGATATCTATGGCTACACCTTC
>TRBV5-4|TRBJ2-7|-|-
CASSLQGEQYF
TGTGCCAGCAGCCTACAGGGCGAGCAGTACTTC
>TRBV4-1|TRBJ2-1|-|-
CASSQDRDPPRNEQFF
TGCGCCAGCAGCCAAGATCGGGACCCACCTCGGAATGAGCAGTTCTTC
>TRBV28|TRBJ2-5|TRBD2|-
CASSFGGIQETQYF
TGTGCCAGCAGTTTCGGGGGGATCCAAGAGACCCAGTACTTC
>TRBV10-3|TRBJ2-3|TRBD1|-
CAISASDRGGTDTQYF
TGTGCCATCAGTGCGTCGGACAGGGGAGGAACAGATACGCAGTATTTT
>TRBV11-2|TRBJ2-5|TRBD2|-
CASNKRGYQETQYF
TGTGCCAGCAACAAGCGGGGGTACCAAGAGACCCAGTACTTC
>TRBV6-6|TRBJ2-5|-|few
CASRTGQETQYF
TGTGCCAGCAGAACAGGGCAGGAGACCCAGTACTTC
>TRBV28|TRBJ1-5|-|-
CASSNRESFNQPQHF
TGTGCCAGCAGCAACCGGGAATCTTTTAATCAGCCCCAGCATTTT